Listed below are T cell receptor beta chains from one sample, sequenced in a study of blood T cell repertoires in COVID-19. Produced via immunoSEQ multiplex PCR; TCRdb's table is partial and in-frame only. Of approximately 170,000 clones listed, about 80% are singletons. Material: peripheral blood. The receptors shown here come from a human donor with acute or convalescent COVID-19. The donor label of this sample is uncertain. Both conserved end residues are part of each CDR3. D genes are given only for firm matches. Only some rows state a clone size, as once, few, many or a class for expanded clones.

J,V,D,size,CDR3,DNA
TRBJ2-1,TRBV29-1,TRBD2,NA,CSVGPLAGVTNEQFF,TGCAGCGTTGGCCCACTAGCGGGAGTCACAAATGAGCAGTTCTTC
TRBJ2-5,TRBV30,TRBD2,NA,CACGLAGGQETQYF,TGTGCCTGTGGACTAGCGGGGGGCCAAGAGACCCAGTACTTC
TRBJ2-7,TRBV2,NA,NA,CASSGGGTQYF,TGTGCCAGCAGTGGGGGCGGAACGCAGTACTTC
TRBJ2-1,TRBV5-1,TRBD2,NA,CASSLDGTSSDEQFF,TGCGCCAGCAGCTTGGATGGGACTAGCTCCGATGAGCAGTTCTTC
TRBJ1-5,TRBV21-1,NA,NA,CASNRRGQGVQPQHF,TGTGCCAGCAACAGGCGCGGACAGGGAGTTCAGCCCCAGCATTTT
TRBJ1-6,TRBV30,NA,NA,CAWSVTVDNSPLHF,TGTGCCTGGAGTGTCACAGTTGATAATTCACCCCTCCACTTT
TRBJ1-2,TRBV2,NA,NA,CASRQVADGYTF,TGTGCCAGCAGGCAGGTTGCAGATGGCTACACCTTC
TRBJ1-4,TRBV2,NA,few,CASGEGTKLFF,TGTGCCAGCGGAGAGGGAACAAAACTGTTTTTT
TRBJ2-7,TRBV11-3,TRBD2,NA,CASSLGLAGNYEQYF,TGTGCCAGCAGCTTAGGGTTAGCGGGGAACTACGAGCAGTACTTC
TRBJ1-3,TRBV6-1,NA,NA,CASSERSGNTIYF,TGTGCCAGCAGTGAACGTTCTGGAAACACCATATATTTT
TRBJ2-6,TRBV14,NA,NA,CASSPSQGISGANVLTF,TGTGCCAGCAGCCCATCGCAGGGGATCTCTGGGGCCAACGTCCTGACTTTC
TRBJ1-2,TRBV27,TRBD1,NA,CASGRDRGHEGYGYTF,TGTGCCAGCGGCCGGGACAGGGGCCACGAAGGCTATGGCTACACCTTC
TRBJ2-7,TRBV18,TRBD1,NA,CASSRTGTGDYEQYF,TGTGCCAGCTCACGCACCGGGACAGGCGACTACGAGCAGTACTTC
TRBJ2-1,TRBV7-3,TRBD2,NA,CASSQSGLAGDEQFF,TGTGCCAGCAGCCAGTCCGGACTAGCGGGGGACGAGCAGTTCTTC